This TCR beta chain is drawn from a study of radiotherapy plus CTLA-4 blockade in lung cancer (dated by TCRdb to 2016 to 2019). Background on the whole study: Among the enrolled patients, roughly 19% had an objective response, and 31% reached disease control.

In this study, focal radiation therapy paired with CTLA-4 blockade (ipilimumab) was tested in patients who had chemo-refractory metastatic non-small-cell lung cancer. As concerns this clone: Which antigen it targets is not known. Qualities for individual bases were not recorded, and no much larger clone is one base off.

The study at large found these results: Increased serum interferon-beta after radiation, together with early dynamic changes in blood T cell clones, were reported to be the strongest predictors of response. TCR clones derived from tumors expanded in peripheral blood after treatment with radiotherapy and ipilimumab.

The protocol used for the library was the immunoSEQ multiplex PCR assay. The table was pulled from immuneACCESS by TCRdb, which kept in-frame rearrangements only. Such tables lose some clones; where checked, under half of the loss comes from unresolved V genes, and the rest has no known cause. The sample yields about 48,000 clones; 80% to 90% were counted once. The ten largest clones add up to under 20% of the sample. Its CDR3 holds 13 amino acids, cysteine through phenylalanine. The only DNA kept is the CDR3, 39 bases in frame from the first base. The germline ends are 10 bases apart after V is trimmed by 8 bases and J by 0 bases. In the germline V gene (reference sequence), CDR1 corresponds to WNHNN and CDR2 to SYGVQD.

The clonotype comes from a human donor with non-small cell lung cancer that progressed on radiotherapy plus ipilimumab. Some clones in this sample may be carry-over from other donors' samples. Source: peripheral blood, taken from a patient treated with radiotherapy plus ipilimumab. In this chain, TRBV10-1 is recombined with TRBJ2-5; TRBD1 might be the D gene, on 6 matching bases. Here is the DNA: TGCGCCAGCTCTGACAGGTACCAAGAGACCCAGTACTTC. It translates as CASSDRYQETQYF.